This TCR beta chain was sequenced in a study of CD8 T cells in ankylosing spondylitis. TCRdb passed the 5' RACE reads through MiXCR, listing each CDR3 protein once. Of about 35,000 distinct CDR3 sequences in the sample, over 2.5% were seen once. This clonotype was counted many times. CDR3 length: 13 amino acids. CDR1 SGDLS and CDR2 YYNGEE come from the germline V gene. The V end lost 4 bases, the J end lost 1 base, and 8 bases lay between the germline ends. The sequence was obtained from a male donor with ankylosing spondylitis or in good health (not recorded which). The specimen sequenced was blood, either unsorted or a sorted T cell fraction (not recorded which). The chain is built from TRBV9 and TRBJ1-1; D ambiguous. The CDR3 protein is CASSPPSNTEAFF. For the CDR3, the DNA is TGTGCCAGCAGCCCTCCCTCGAACACTGAAGCTTTCTTT. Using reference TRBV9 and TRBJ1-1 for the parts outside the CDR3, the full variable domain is DSGVTQTPKHLITATGQRVTLRCSPRSGDLSVYWYQQSLDQGLQFLIQYYNGEERAKGNILERFSAQQFPDLHSELNLSSLELGDSALYFCASSPPSNTEAFFGQGTRLTVV.